The T cell receptor beta chain under discussion was sequenced for a study of T-cell memory formation after mild COVID-19. The table lists this clonotype with many counts. Between the trimmed V and J ends, which lost 9 bases and 5 bases, there was a span of 17 bases. This CDR3 region has 14 residues. MiXCR was run by TCRdb on the 5' RACE reads, yielding one entry per CDR3 protein. Among about 250,000 distinct CDR3 sequences listed, approximately 16% were seen once. The chain uses TRBV12-3 or TRBV12-4 and TRBJ2-1; D is unclear. The origin of this receptor is a man aged 18 to 29 who had mild COVID-19 (a few samples of this study predate the infection). Cell type and time point are not known. The sample consisted of PBMCs or a T cell subset sorted from them (not recorded which). For the CDR3, the DNA is TGTGCCAGTAGCTTAGCCCCCAGGAACAATGAGCAGTTCTTC. It specifies CASSLAPRNNEQFF.